This T cell receptor (beta chain) appears in the sequencing data of a study of beta chain features in type 1 diabetes. Every single donor gave one heparinised blood draw, and these averaged about 100 mL. The sequenced template was cDNA made from the entire isolated RNA. TCRdb's table, derived via immunoSEQ multiplex PCR, lists solely in-frame clones and lacks some. The sample lists 300,000 to 350,000 clones, 8% occurring once. General study results and limits: A closer apparent resemblance between naive, central memory and Treg TCRB repertoires was seen in patients than in healthy donors.

This clone showed up just a few times. The antigen is unknown. V was clipped by 7 bases and J by 5 bases; unmatched bases: 4. The CDR3 consists of 13 residues. Germline CDR1 reads LNHDA; CDR2 reads SQIVND (reference sequence). The clonotype originates from a woman aged 18-35 years in good health. Sequencing was performed on central memory CD4+ T cells from blood. The chain carries TRBV19 and TRBJ2-1; TRBD1 aligns across 8 bases. DNA for the CDR3: TGTGCCAGTAAGGGACAGGACCACAATGAGCAGTTCTTC. This gives the protein CASKGQDHNEQFF. The whole variable domain, remainder taken from reference TRBV19 and TRBJ2-1, is DGGITQSPKYLFRKEGQNVTLSCEQNLNHDAMYWYRQDPGQGLRLIYYSQIVNDFQKGDIAEGYSVSREKKESFPLTVTSAQKNPTAFYLCASKGQDHNEQFFGPGTRLTVL.